A selection of T cell receptor beta chains follows, all from one sample in a study of glioma-infiltrating T cells. MiXCR, run by TCRdb on the multiplex PCR reads, gives a single entry per CDR3 protein. The data contain about 410,000 distinct CDR3 sequences, less than 50% of them singletons. The sample consisted of glioma tissue, nonneoplastic brain tissue, or PBMCs (not recorded which). Receptor source: a human donor with low-grade glioma or glioblastoma, undergoing nonglioma brain surgery, or in good health (not recorded which). The CDR3 runs from the conserved cysteine through the conserved F or W. D genes are given only for firm matches. Clone size is stated in some rows and not others, as once, few, many or a class when expanded.

cdr3_nt: TGTGCCAGCAGACCCCTAGACAGTAAAGAGACCGAGTACTTC
cdr3_aa: CASRPLDSKETEYF
cdr3_length: 14
clone_size: NA
d_call: NA
v_call: TRBV28
j_call: TRBJ2-5

cdr3_nt: TGCGCCAGCAGAGGGACGGATTCCTACAATGAGCAGTTCTTC
cdr3_aa: CASRGTDSYNEQFF
cdr3_length: 14
clone_size: NA
d_call: NA
v_call: TRBV5-1
j_call: TRBJ2-1

cdr3_nt: TGTGCCAGCAGTTTATTATCGGAGCGTAGTCAAGAGACCCAGTACTTC
cdr3_aa: CASSLLSERSQETQYF
cdr3_length: 16
clone_size: many
d_call: NA
v_call: TRBV27
j_call: TRBJ2-5

cdr3_nt: TGTGCCAGCAGTACGGGACCCTCCTACAATGAGCAGTTCTTC
cdr3_aa: CASSTGPSYNEQFF
cdr3_length: 14
clone_size: many
d_call: NA
v_call: TRBV27
j_call: TRBJ2-1

cdr3_nt: TGTGCCAGTAGTATGAAAAGGGTACAACCTACGGGAGAGCAGTACTTC
cdr3_aa: CASSMKRVQPTGEQYF
cdr3_length: 16
clone_size: NA
d_call: NA
v_call: TRBV19
j_call: TRBJ2-7

cdr3_nt: TGTGCCAGCAGTTATCGGACAGGGGTAGACACCGGGGAGCTGTTTTTT
cdr3_aa: CASSYRTGVDTGELFF
cdr3_length: 16
clone_size: NA
d_call: TRBD1
v_call: TRBV6-6
j_call: TRBJ2-2

cdr3_nt: TGTGCCAGCAGCCGGACAGGAGCGCTAACTTATTACGAGCAGTACTTC
cdr3_aa: CASSRTGALTYYEQYF
cdr3_length: 16
clone_size: few
d_call: TRBD1
v_call: TRBV7-2
j_call: TRBJ2-7

cdr3_nt: TGTGCCAGCAGTTTGGGGGGGACAGGGGGCCCAGATACGCAGTATTTT
cdr3_aa: CASSLGGTGGPDTQYF
cdr3_length: 16
clone_size: few
d_call: TRBD1
v_call: TRBV28
j_call: TRBJ2-3

cdr3_nt: TGTGCCAGCAGCTCCAGGACTAGCGGGAGGAGGAGGGTCACAGATACGCAGTATTTT
cdr3_aa: CASSSRTSGRRRVTDTQYF
cdr3_length: 19
clone_size: NA
d_call: TRBD2
v_call: TRBV7-2
j_call: TRBJ2-3

cdr3_nt: TGTGCCAGCAGTTTATCCTACAATGAGCACTTCTTC
cdr3_aa: CASSLSYNEHFF
cdr3_length: 12
clone_size: NA
d_call: NA
v_call: TRBV25-1
j_call: TRBJ2-1

cdr3_nt: TGTGCCAGCAGCTTACTCGTGATTAATGAGCAGTTCTTC
cdr3_aa: CASSLLVINEQFF
cdr3_length: 13
clone_size: NA
d_call: NA
v_call: TRBV7-9
j_call: TRBJ2-1

cdr3_nt: TGTGCCATCAGTGAGAAAGGGACAGGGGGCGACCAGCCCCAGCATTTT
cdr3_aa: CAISEKGTGGDQPQHF
cdr3_length: 16
clone_size: NA
d_call: TRBD1
v_call: TRBV6-1
j_call: TRBJ1-5

cdr3_nt: TGTGCCAGCAGCCGCCGGGACAGGTTTATGAACACTGAAGCTTTCTTT
cdr3_aa: CASSRRDRFMNTEAFF
cdr3_length: 16
clone_size: few
d_call: TRBD1
v_call: TRBV3-1
j_call: TRBJ1-1

cdr3_nt: TGCAGTGCTAGAGAAATCAGCTTCCACAATGAGCAGTTCTTC
cdr3_aa: CSAREISFHNEQFF
cdr3_length: 14
clone_size: NA
d_call: NA
v_call: TRBV20-1
j_call: TRBJ2-1

cdr3_nt: TGTGCTAGTGGTCCAGGGGGGTCGGGCACTGAAGCTTTCTTT
cdr3_aa: CASGPGGSGTEAFF
cdr3_length: 14
clone_size: NA
d_call: TRBD1
v_call: TRBV12-5
j_call: TRBJ1-1

cdr3_nt: TGTGCCAGCACCCCTCGGGGTTATCAAGAGACCAAGTACTTC
cdr3_aa: CASTPRGYQETKYF
cdr3_length: 14
clone_size: NA
d_call: NA
v_call: TRBV28
j_call: TRBJ2-5

cdr3_nt: TGTGCCAGTAGTGACAGGGAATCGGATACGCAGTATTTT
cdr3_aa: CASSDRESDTQYF
cdr3_length: 13
clone_size: NA
d_call: TRBD1
v_call: TRBV19
j_call: TRBJ2-3

cdr3_nt: TGCAGTGCAAACTCCCTATCCACAGGTAACACTGAAGCTTTCTTT
cdr3_aa: CSANSLSTGNTEAFF
cdr3_length: 15
clone_size: NA
d_call: NA
v_call: TRBV20-1
j_call: TRBJ1-1

cdr3_nt: TGTGCCAGCAGCCAACAACGGATCTCCTACGAGCAGTACTTC
cdr3_aa: CASSQQRISYEQYF
cdr3_length: 14
clone_size: NA
d_call: NA
v_call: TRBV4-1
j_call: TRBJ2-7

cdr3_nt: TGCAGTGCTAGATTCGTGGTCCTCGGCACTGAAGCTTTCTTT
cdr3_aa: CSARFVVLGTEAFF
cdr3_length: 14
clone_size: many
d_call: NA
v_call: TRBV20-1
j_call: TRBJ1-1

cdr3_nt: TGTGCCAGCAGTTACCCTCCTTCTGCGGGACAAGAGACCCAGTACTTC
cdr3_aa: CASSYPPSAGQETQYF
cdr3_length: 16
clone_size: NA
d_call: NA
v_call: TRBV6-2/TRBV6-3
j_call: TRBJ2-5

cdr3_nt: TGTGCCAGCAGCCGCCCGGGAACGGTCTCCTACAATGAGCAGTTCTTC
cdr3_aa: CASSRPGTVSYNEQFF
cdr3_length: 16
clone_size: NA
d_call: NA
v_call: TRBV27
j_call: TRBJ2-1

cdr3_nt: TGTGCCAGCCGGTTTGTAGGGTACACAGATACGCAGTATTTT
cdr3_aa: CASRFVGYTDTQYF
cdr3_length: 14
clone_size: many
d_call: NA
v_call: TRBV27
j_call: TRBJ2-3

cdr3_nt: TGTGCCAGCAGCTTATTGGGGGGATCACAGTCGGATACGCAGTATTTT
cdr3_aa: CASSLLGGSQSDTQYF
cdr3_length: 16
clone_size: NA
d_call: NA
v_call: TRBV7-9
j_call: TRBJ2-3